The sequence of this T cell receptor (beta chain) was determined in a study of shared clonotypes between healthy human individuals. V lost 4 bases to trimming and J lost 5 bases; unmatched junction nucleotides: 11. Germline CDR1 is SGHKS and CDR2 is YYEKEE (reference sequence). CDR3 length: 15 amino acids. Here immunoSEQ multiplex PCR was the method, and the copy in TCRdb shows in-frame clones only, minus some. The sample comprises over a million clones, approximately 76% of which are singletons, and approximately 1.5% rests with the top ten. The chain combines TRBV5-5 with TRBJ2-7, with TRBD2 matching over 8 bases. Material for sequencing was memory CD4+ T cells sorted from blood. Described subset: CD45RA-negative fraction. This clonotype was sampled from a man aged 18 to 30 in good health. In DNA form, the CDR3 reads TGTGCCAGCAGCACCCAGCCCAGCGGGAGCCACGAGCAGTACTTC. This codes for CASSTQPSGSHEQYF.